These T cell receptor beta chains were read from a single sample in a study of T cell responses to AZD1222 COVID-19 vaccine. TCRdb's copy holds only in-frame clones and misses some; the assay was immunoSEQ multiplex PCR. The sample yields approximately 82,000 clones, 92% seen once. Source: peripheral blood, taken 28 days after the second AZD1222 dose. The origin of the receptors is an adult who received the AZD1222 COVID-19 vaccine. CDR3s include the opening cysteine and the closing phenylalanine or tryptophan. Fields, in order: clone size, J gene, V gene, D gene, CDR3 DNA, CDR3 protein. A D gene is named only where the DNA matches it firmly. Size values are once, few and many counts, or a class for expanded clones, and some rows have none.

clone size: .
J gene: TRBJ2-7
V gene: TRBV6-5
D gene: TRBD1
CDR3 DNA: TGTGCCAGCAGTAAACAGGGGACGGCGATCTACGAGCAGTACTTC
CDR3 protein: CASSKQGTAIYEQYF

clone size: .
J gene: TRBJ1-4
V gene: TRBV18
D gene: TRBD1
CDR3 DNA: TGTGCCAGCTCACCAACTGGACAGGTTCTAGTCGCAAAACTGTTTTTT
CDR3 protein: CASSPTGQVLVAKLFF

clone size: .
J gene: TRBJ1-4
V gene: TRBV13
D gene: .
CDR3 DNA: TGTGCCAGCAGCTCCCCGGAGGACGCTAATGAAAAACTGTTTTTT
CDR3 protein: CASSSPEDANEKLFF

clone size: .
J gene: TRBJ1-2
V gene: TRBV20-1
D gene: TRBD1
CDR3 DNA: TGCAGTGCTGGTGGAGGGGGACAGGCTTCTTTTCTCTATGGCTACACCTTC
CDR3 protein: CSAGGGGQASFLYGYTF

clone size: .
J gene: TRBJ1-6
V gene: TRBV25-1
D gene: TRBD1
CDR3 DNA: TGTGCCAGCAGGGACAGGGGGCTGTCACCCCTCCACTTT
CDR3 protein: CASRDRGLSPLHF

clone size: once
J gene: TRBJ2-7
V gene: TRBV6-5
D gene: TRBD1
CDR3 DNA: TGTGCCAGCAATAGGGGGCGCGAGGCTGGCGAGCAGTACTTC
CDR3 protein: CASNRGREAGEQYF

clone size: .
J gene: TRBJ1-3
V gene: TRBV6-5
D gene: .
CDR3 DNA: TGTGCCAGCAGTTACGGGGGGAGGGTTTCTGGAAACACCATATATTTT
CDR3 protein: CASSYGGRVSGNTIYF

clone size: .
J gene: TRBJ2-7
V gene: TRBV25-1
D gene: .
CDR3 DNA: TGTGCCAGCAGTGGGTGGGCTTTGGGGTACGAGCAGTACTTC
CDR3 protein: CASSGWALGYEQYF

clone size: .
J gene: TRBJ1-1
V gene: TRBV20-1
D gene: .
CDR3 DNA: TGCAGTGCTAGTACAGAAACTGAAGCTTTCTTT
CDR3 protein: CSASTETEAFF

clone size: .
J gene: TRBJ2-1
V gene: TRBV5-1
D gene: .
CDR3 DNA: TGCGCCAGCAGCACGGACTCGGGCAATGAGCAGTTCTTC
CDR3 protein: CASSTDSGNEQFF

clone size: .
J gene: TRBJ1-1
V gene: TRBV5-1
D gene: .
CDR3 DNA: TGCGCCAGCAGCTTGTCTAGGGCGGGGGACACTGAAGCTTTCTTT
CDR3 protein: CASSLSRAGDTEAFF

clone size: .
J gene: TRBJ1-6
V gene: TRBV5-1
D gene: .
CDR3 DNA: TGCGCCAGCAGCTTGGTGGGGGTAGGTAATTCACCCCTCCACTTT
CDR3 protein: CASSLVGVGNSPLHF

clone size: .
J gene: TRBJ1-1
V gene: TRBV29-1
D gene: .
CDR3 DNA: TGCAGCGTGGCTGACAGAAACACTGAAGCTTTCTTT
CDR3 protein: CSVADRNTEAFF

clone size: .
J gene: TRBJ1-2
V gene: TRBV10-2
D gene: TRBD1
CDR3 DNA: TGCGCCAGCAGTGAGAAGACAGGGGATCTGGGTGGCTACACCTTC
CDR3 protein: CASSEKTGDLGGYTF

clone size: .
J gene: TRBJ1-2
V gene: TRBV5-1
D gene: .
CDR3 DNA: TGCGCCAGCAGCTTGGAGGGACAAACTAACTATGGCTACACCTTC
CDR3 protein: CASSLEGQTNYGYTF

clone size: .
J gene: TRBJ2-6
V gene: TRBV6-6
D gene: TRBD1
CDR3 DNA: TGTGCCAGCAGTTACGCTACAGGGGCTGGGGCCAACGTCCTGACTTTC
CDR3 protein: CASSYATGAGANVLTF

clone size: .
J gene: TRBJ2-1
V gene: TRBV5-1
D gene: TRBD1
CDR3 DNA: TGCGCCAGCAGCTTGTACGGGACAGGGGGTACACGGGTTCCTTACAATGAGCAGTTCTTC
CDR3 protein: CASSLYGTGGTRVPYNEQFF

clone size: .
J gene: TRBJ1-4
V gene: TRBV15
D gene: .
CDR3 DNA: TGTGCCACCAGGAGTGGGGCTGCAACTAATGAAAAACTGTTTTTT
CDR3 protein: CATRSGAATNEKLFF